These 14 T cell receptor beta chains were sequenced from one sample in a study of regulatory T cells in long-lasting Graves disease. Time point in this sample: newly diagnosed GD, antithyroid drugs for less than 3 months. Isolated PBMC RNA provided the starting material for the TCR library. Building of the TCR beta libraries involved iRepertoire HTBI primers and Arm-PCR of CDR3 regions. From the multiplex PCR reads, TCRdb called clonotypes with MiXCR, one entry per CDR3 protein. The table includes roughly 500,000 distinct CDR3 sequences, 12% to 15% detected once. These data were also filed under a second study, of T cells in Graves' hyperthyroidism and ophthalmopathy.

The material was peripheral blood mononuclear cells (PBMCs), obtained at new diagnosis, from a patient treated with antithyroid drugs. These receptor sequences come from a woman aged 45-59 years with Graves disease.

J is TRBJ2-7 and V is TRBV27; D ambiguous. The CDR3 totals 14 residues. The V end was cut by 5 bases, the J end by 3 bases, with 14 bases between. The germline V gene encodes CDR1 MNHEY and CDR2 SMNVEV (reference sequence). CDR3 protein: CASSPVTSGYEQYF. The CDR3 nucleotides are TGTGCCAGCAGTCCAGTGACCTCGGGCTACGAGCAGTACTTC.

To note about this clonotype: A much more abundant neighbour one base away suggests this may be a read error. V and J are TRBV2 and TRBJ2-7; the D is unclear. V was shortened by 1 base and J by 5 bases, with 15 bases between the two germline ends. Germline V gene lookup returns CDR1 SNHLY and CDR2 FYNNEI. CDR3 size: 15 residues. CDR3 protein: CASSEGQMLSHEQYF. As DNA, the CDR3 is TGTGCCAGCAGTGAAGGGCAGATGCTTTCCCACGAGCAGTACTTC.

The sample holds many counts of this clonotype. The chain combines TRBV12-3 or TRBV12-4 with TRBJ2-5, with 11 bases fitting TRBD1. Trimming at V came to 8 bases and at J to 5 bases, leaving 4 bases not matched to a gene. The CDR3 loop spans 13 amino acids. The DNA of the CDR3 is TGTGCCAGCGGGACAGGGGGACGGGAGACCCAGTACTTC. Translated: CASGTGGRETQYF.

At least ten counts were recorded for this clonotype. This rearrangement joins TRBV6-2 or TRBV6-3 to TRBJ2-7; a possible D gene is TRBD1 (5 bases). This CDR3 has 17 amino acids. Germline V gene sequence: CDR1 MNHEY, CDR2 SVGEGT. Trimming left V 5 bases short and J 2 bases short, with 22 bases between. The CDR3 bases are TGTGCCAGCAGTGAAGGGGTATCACGGCGAGAAGCCTACGAGCAGTACTTC. As protein: CASSEGVSRREAYEQYF.

This clonotype was found a few times. The chain couples TRBV9 to TRBJ2-7; 7 positions agree with TRBD2. Per germline, CDR1 SGDLS and CDR2 YYNGEE. After removal of 0 bases from V and 4 bases from J, the junction contained 7 bases not matched to a gene. The CDR3 runs to 15 residues. As DNA, the CDR3 is TGTGCCAGCAGCGTAGCGGCTAGCGGAGATTACGAGCAGTACTTC. This codes for CASSVAASGDYEQYF.

This clonotype was counted between two and nine times. V is TRBV5-5 and J is TRBJ2-7; possibly TRBD1 or TRBD2 for D (6 bases each). The CDR3 consists of 18 residues. V was trimmed by 0 bases and J by 0 bases, leaving 19 bases between them. CDR1 is SGHKS, CDR2 YYEKEE, per germline (reference sequence). CDR3 coding DNA: TGTGCCAGCAGCTTGGCCCGGGGGACAAACACTTACTCCTACGAGCAGTACTTC. Amino acids: CASSLARGTNTYSYEQYF. Supplemented by reference TRBV5-5 and TRBJ2-7, the full variable domain reads DAGVTQSPTHLIKTRGQQVTLRCSPISGHKSVSWYQQVLGQGPQFIFQYYEKEERGRGNFPDRFSARQFPNYSSELNVNALLLGDSALYLCASSLARGTNTYSYEQYFGPGTRLTVT.

This clonotype was counted at least ten times. The gene calls are TRBV7-2 and TRBJ2-3; D not resolved. Trimming took off 3 bases at V and 0 bases at J, with 10 bases between the two ends. The germline CDR1 and CDR2 sequences are SGHTA and FQGNSA. The CDR3 consists of 15 residues. CDR3 loop: CASSLNSPSTDTQYF. The CDR3 nucleotides read TGTGCCAGCAGCTTGAACAGTCCTAGCACAGATACGCAGTATTTT. Drawing the rest from reference TRBV7-2 and TRBJ2-3, the complete variable domain is GAGVSQSPSNKVTEKGKDVELRCDPISGHTALYWYRQSLGQGLEFLIYFQGNSAPDKSGLPSDRFSAERTGGSVSTLTIQRTQQEDSAVYLCASSLNSPSTDTQYFGPGTRLTVL.

The V call is TRBV6-2 or TRBV6-3, the J call TRBJ1-1, with D maybe TRBD1 (5 bases). The V end was cut by 10 bases, the J end by 7 bases, with 19 bases between. Germline CDR1 and CDR2: MNHEY and SVGEGT. The CDR3 has 13 residues. The CDR3 coding sequence is TGTGCCACCCGACTGAGTGGGGGAAATGAAGCTTTCTTT. Protein product: CATRLSGGNEAFF.

Concerning this clonotype: This may stem from a read error, because a much larger clone lies one nucleotide away. The V gene is TRBV12-3 or TRBV12-4, the J gene TRBJ2-5; 8 bases map to TRBD1. This CDR3 has 12 amino acids. CDR3 region: CASSFYRGTQSF. As DNA, the CDR3 is TGTGCCAGCAGTTTCTACAGGGGGACCCAGTCCTTC.

This clonotype has at least ten counts. No DNA is shown, since the ends of the CDR3 on it are uncertain; the CDR3 is the one TCRdb lists. CDR3: CASSVPVLAGRQETQYF. The chain employs TRBV2 and TRBJ2-5; the tabulated D call, TRBD1, remains unverified against the DNA. Both ends counted, the CDR3 spans 17 residues. Germline lookup yields CDR1 SNHLY and CDR2 FYNNEI.

This clonotype was seen ten or more times. The chain uses TRBV6-5 and TRBJ2-1; 7 bases are shared with TRBD1. Looked up from germline, CDR1 is MNHEY and CDR2 is SVGAGI. V shed 4 bases, J shed 2 bases, and the junction held 8 bases outside the gene matches. The CDR3 is made up of 16 amino acids. DNA for the CDR3: TGTGCCAGCAGTTTCACAGGGGCCACCACCTACAATGAGCAGTTCTTC. It is translated as CASSFTGATTYNEQFF.

V is TRBV7-9 and J is TRBJ2-7; D is possibly TRBD1 or TRBD2 (6 bases each). V lost 1 base, J lost 6 bases, and 16 bases lay in between. The CDR3 covers 15 residues. Germline loops: CDR1 SEHNR, CDR2 FQNEAQ (reference sequence). The CDR3 is CASSLEGGRGGEQYF. As DNA, the CDR3 is TGTGCCAGCAGCTTAGAGGGGGGCAGGGGCGGCGAGCAGTACTTC. Variable domain in full (rest from reference TRBV7-9 and TRBJ2-7): DTGVSQNPRHKITKRGQNVTFRCDPISEHNRLYWYRQTLGQGPEFLTYFQNEAQLEKSRLLSDRFSAERPKGSFSTLEIQRTEQGDSAMYLCASSLEGGRGGEQYFGPGTRLTVT.

This clonotype has only a few counts. The rearrangement joins TRBV28 to TRBJ2-2; weak D call: TRBD2 (7 bases). V was cut by 4 bases and J by 6 bases, with 15 bases left in between. The CDR3 runs to 15 residues. Germline-derived CDR1 and CDR2 are MDHEN and SYDVKM. This CDR3 reads CASSSETGGAGELFF. The CDR3 DNA reads TGTGCCAGCAGTTCTGAGACGGGGGGCGCCGGGGAGCTGTTTTTT. The full variable domain, rest sourced from reference TRBV28 and TRBJ2-2, is DVKVTQSSRYLVKRTGEKVFLECVQDMDHENMFWYRQDPGLGLRLIYFSYDVKMKEKGDIPEGYSVSREKKERFSLILESASTNQTSMYLCASSSETGGAGELFFGEGSRLTVL.

At least ten counts were recorded for this clonotype. This rearrangement joins TRBV18 to TRBJ1-1; 7 bases agree with TRBD1. The CDR3 consists of 17 residues. CDR1 and CDR2 from the germline V gene are KGHSH and LQKENI. J lost 3 bases, V lost 3 bases, and 13 bases had no gene match. This CDR3 is CASSPSWWRGQDTEAFF. For the CDR3, the DNA is TGTGCCAGCTCACCCTCCTGGTGGAGGGGGCAAGACACTGAAGCTTTCTTT.